These 2 T cell receptor beta chains came from one sample sequenced in a study of T cell responses to AZD1222 COVID-19 vaccine. The table came from immunoSEQ multiplex PCR; TCRdb's copy has only in-frame clones and leaves some out. In the table there are fewer than 120,000 clones, approximately 94% of which are singletons. The material sequenced was peripheral blood, taken 28 days after the second AZD1222 dose. Receptors were obtained from an adult who received the AZD1222 COVID-19 vaccine.

The chain joins TRBV7-2 to TRBJ2-1; no clear D gene. V dropped 6 bases and J dropped 9 bases, with 15 bases sitting between them. Germline lookup yields CDR1 SGHTA and CDR2 FQGNSA. This CDR3 has 13 amino acids. This chain's CDR3 is CASSLTPSVEQFF. CDR3 sequence (DNA): TGTGCCAGCAGTCTTACCCCTTCGGTTGAGCAGTTCTTC.

The CDR3 DNA reads as TGTGCCAGCAGAGGACAGGGGGACGAAAAACTGTTTTTT. This translates into CASRGQGDEKLFF. The rearrangement uses TRBV6-5 and TRBJ1-4, with TRBD1 identical over 10 bases. Germline values: CDR1 MNHEY, CDR2 SVGAGI. CDR3 size: 13 residues. V lost 6 bases to trimming and J lost 8 bases; unmatched junction nucleotides: 3.